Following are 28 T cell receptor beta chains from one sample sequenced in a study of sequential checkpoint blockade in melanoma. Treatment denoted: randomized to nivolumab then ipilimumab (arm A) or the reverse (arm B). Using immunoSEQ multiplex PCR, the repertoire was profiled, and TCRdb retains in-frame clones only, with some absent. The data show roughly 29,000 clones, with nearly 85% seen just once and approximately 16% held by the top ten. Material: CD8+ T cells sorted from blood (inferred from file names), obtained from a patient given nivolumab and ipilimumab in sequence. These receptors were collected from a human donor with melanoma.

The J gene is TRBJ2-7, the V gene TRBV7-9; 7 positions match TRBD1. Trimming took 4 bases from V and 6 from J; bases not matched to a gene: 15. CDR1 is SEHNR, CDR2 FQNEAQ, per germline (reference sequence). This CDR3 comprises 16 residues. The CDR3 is CASSSTQAEQGIEQYF. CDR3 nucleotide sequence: TGTGCCAGCAGCTCGACCCAAGCGGAACAGGGGATCGAGCAGTACTTC.

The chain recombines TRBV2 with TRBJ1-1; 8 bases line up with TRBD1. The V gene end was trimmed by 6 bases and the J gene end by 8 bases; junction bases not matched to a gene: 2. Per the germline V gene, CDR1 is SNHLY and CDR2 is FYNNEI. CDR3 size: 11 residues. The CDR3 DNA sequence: TGTGCCAGCAGCCGGACAGGGGAAGCTTTCTTT. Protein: CASSRTGEAFF.

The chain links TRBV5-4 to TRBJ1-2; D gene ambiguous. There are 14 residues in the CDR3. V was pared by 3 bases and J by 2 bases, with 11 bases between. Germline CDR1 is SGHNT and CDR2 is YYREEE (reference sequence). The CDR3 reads CASSSMGTNYGYTF. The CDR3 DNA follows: TGTGCCAGCAGCTCTATGGGCACGAACTATGGCTACACCTTC.

CDR3 nucleotides: TGTGCCAGCGGGGGGGATGAAGCTTTCTTT. Residues: CASGGDEAFF. This chain links TRBV27 with TRBJ1-1; D possibly corresponds to TRBD1 (5 bases). Germline CDR1 and CDR2: MNHEY and SMNVEV (reference sequence). The CDR3 is 10 amino acids. Trimming stripped 8 bases from V and 7 bases from J, with 8 bases between.

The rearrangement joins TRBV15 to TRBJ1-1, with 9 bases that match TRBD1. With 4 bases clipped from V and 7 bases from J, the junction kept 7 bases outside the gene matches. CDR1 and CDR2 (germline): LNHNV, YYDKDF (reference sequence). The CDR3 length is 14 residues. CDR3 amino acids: CATSTGDRVSEAFF. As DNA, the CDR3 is TGTGCCACCAGCACAGGGGACAGGGTGAGTGAAGCTTTCTTT.

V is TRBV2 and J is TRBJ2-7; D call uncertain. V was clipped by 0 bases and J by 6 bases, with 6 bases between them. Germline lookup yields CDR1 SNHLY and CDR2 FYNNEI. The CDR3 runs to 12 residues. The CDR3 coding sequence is TGTGCCAGCAGTGAAGCAACTATCGAGCAGTACTTC. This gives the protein CASSEATIEQYF.

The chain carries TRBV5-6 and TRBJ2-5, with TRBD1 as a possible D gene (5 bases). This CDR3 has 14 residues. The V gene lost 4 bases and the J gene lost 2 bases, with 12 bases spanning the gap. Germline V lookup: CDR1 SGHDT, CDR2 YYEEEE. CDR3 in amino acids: CASSPLTDQETQYF. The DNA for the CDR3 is TGTGCCAGCAGCCCCCTGACAGATCAAGAGACCCAGTACTTC.

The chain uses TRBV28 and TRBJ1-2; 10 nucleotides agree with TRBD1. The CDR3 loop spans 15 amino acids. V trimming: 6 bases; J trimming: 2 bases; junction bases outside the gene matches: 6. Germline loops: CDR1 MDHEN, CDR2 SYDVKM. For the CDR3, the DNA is TGTGCCAGCAGGCAAGGGACAGGGGCCAACTATGGCTACACCTTC. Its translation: CASRQGTGANYGYTF.

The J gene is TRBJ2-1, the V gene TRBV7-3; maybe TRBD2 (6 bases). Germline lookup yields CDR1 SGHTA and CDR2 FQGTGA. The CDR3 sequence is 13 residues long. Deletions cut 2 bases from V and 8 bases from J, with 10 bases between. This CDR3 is CASSLGGRDEQFF. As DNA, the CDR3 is TGTGCCAGCAGCTTAGGAGGGCGCGATGAGCAGTTCTTC.

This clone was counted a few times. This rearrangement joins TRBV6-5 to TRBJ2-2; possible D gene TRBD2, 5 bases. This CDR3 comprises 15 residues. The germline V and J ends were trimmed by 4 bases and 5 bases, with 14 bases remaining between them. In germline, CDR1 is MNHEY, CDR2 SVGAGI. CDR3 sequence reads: CASSSGGLETGELFF. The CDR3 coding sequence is TGTGCCAGCAGTTCGGGCGGGCTCGAGACCGGGGAGCTGTTTTTT.

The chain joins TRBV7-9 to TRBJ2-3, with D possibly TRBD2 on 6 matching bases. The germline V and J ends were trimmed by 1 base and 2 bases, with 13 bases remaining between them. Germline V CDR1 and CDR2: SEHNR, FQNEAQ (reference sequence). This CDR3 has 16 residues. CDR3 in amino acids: CASSLVGASDTDTQYF. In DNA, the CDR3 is TGTGCCAGCAGCTTAGTAGGGGCTAGCGACACAGATACGCAGTATTTT.

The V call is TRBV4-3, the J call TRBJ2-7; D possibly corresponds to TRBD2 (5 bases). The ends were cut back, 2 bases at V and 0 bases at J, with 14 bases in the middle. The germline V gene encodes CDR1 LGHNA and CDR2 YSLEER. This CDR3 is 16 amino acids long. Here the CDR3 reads CASSQLPLGSSYEQYF. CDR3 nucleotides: TGCGCCAGCAGCCAATTGCCCTTAGGGAGCTCCTACGAGCAGTACTTC.

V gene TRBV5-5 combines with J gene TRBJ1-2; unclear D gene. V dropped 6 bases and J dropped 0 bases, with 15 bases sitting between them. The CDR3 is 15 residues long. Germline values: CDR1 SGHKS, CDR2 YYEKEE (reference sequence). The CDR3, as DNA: TGTGCCAGCACCCTTGTGGCGGAGGCTAACTATGGCTACACCTTC. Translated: CASTLVAEANYGYTF.

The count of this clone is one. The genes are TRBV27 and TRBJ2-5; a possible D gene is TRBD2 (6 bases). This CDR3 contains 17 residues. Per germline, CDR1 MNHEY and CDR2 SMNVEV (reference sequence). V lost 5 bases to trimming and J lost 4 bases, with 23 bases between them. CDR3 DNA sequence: TGTGCCAGCAGTGATACTAGGACCACCGGGAGAAGAGAGACCCAGTACTTC. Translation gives CASSDTRTTGRRETQYF.

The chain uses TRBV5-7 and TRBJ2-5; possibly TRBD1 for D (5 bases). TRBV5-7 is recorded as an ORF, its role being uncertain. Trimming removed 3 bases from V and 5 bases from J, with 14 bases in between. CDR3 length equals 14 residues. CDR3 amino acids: CASSSTVPRETQYF. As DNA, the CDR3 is TGTGCCAGCAGCTCGACAGTTCCTCGGGAGACCCAGTACTTC.

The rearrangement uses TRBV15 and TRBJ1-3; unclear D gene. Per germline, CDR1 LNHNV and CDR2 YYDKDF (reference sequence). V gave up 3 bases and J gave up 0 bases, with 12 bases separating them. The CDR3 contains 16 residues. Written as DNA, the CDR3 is TGTGCCACCAGCAGCCTGATGGGGAGCTCTGGAAACACCATATATTTT. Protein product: CATSSLMGSSGNTIYF.

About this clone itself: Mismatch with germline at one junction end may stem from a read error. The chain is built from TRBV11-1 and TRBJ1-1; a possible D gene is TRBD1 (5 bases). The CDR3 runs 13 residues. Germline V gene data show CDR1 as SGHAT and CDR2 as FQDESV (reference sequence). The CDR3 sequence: CASSSKWGTKAFF. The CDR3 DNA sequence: TGTGCCAGCAGCTCCAAGTGGGGCACTAAAGCTTTCTTT.

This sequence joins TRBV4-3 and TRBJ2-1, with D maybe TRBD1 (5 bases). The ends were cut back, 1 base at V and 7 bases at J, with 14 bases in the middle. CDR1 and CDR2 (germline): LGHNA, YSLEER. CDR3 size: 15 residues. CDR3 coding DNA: TGCGCCAGCAGCCAAGGGCGCAGGGAAAGGAATGAGCAGTTCTTC. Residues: CASSQGRRERNEQFF.

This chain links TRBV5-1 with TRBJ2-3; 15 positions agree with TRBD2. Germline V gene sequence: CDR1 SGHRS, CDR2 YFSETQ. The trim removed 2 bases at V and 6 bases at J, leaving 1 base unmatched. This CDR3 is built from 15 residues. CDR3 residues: CASSFGTSGGDTQYF. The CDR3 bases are TGCGCCAGCAGCTTCGGGACTAGCGGGGGGGATACGCAGTATTTT.

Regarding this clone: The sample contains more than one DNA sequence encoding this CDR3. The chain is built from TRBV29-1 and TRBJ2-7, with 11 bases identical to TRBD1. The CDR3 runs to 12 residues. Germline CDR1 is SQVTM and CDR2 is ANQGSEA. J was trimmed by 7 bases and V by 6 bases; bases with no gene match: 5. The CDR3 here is CSVDRGRGEQYF. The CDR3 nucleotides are TGCAGCGTGGACAGGGGGCGGGGTGAGCAGTACTTC.

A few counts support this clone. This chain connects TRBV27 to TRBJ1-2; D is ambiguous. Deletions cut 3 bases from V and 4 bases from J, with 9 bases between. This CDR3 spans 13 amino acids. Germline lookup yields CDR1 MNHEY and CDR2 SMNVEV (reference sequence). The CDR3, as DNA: TGTGCCAGCAGTTTTGGGCAGGCCTATGGCTACACCTTC. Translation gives CASSFGQAYGYTF.

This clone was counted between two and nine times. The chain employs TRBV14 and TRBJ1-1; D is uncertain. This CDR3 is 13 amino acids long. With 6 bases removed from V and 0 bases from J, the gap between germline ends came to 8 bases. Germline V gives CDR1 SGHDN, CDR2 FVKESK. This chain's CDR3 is CASSVDLNTEAFF. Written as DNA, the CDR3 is TGTGCCAGCAGTGTGGACTTGAACACTGAAGCTTTCTTT.

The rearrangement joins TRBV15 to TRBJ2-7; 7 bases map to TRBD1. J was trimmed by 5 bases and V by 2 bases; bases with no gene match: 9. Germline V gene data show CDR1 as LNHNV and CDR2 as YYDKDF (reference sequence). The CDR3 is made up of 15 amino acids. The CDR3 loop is CATSRTSWGTDEQYF. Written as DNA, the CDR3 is TGTGCCACCAGCAGAACATCCTGGGGGACAGACGAGCAGTACTTC.

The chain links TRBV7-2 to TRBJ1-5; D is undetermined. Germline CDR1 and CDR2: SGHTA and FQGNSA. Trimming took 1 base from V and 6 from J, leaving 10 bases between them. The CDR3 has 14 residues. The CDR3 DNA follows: TGTGCCAGCAGCTTAGGAATCAATAGTCAGCCCCAGCATTTT. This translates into CASSLGINSQPQHF.

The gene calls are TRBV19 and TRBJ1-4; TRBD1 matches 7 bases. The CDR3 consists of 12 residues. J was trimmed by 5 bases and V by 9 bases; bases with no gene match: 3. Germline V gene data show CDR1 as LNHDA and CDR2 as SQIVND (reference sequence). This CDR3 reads CASRQGNEKLFF. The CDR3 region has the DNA TGTGCCAGCCGACAGGGAAATGAAAAACTGTTTTTT.

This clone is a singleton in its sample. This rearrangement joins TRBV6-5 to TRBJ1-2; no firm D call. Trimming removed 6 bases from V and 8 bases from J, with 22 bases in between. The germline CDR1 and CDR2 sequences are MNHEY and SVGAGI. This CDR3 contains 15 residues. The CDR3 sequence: CASRNHKYIVQGYTF. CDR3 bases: TGTGCCAGCAGAAATCATAAATATATCGTCCAGGGCTACACCTTC.

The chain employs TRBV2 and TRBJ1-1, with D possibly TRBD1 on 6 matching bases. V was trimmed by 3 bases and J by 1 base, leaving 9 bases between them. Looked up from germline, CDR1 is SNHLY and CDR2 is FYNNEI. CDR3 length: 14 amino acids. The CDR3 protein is CASSDATGNTEAFF. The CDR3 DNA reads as TGTGCCAGCAGTGACGCGACAGGGAACACTGAAGCTTTCTTT.

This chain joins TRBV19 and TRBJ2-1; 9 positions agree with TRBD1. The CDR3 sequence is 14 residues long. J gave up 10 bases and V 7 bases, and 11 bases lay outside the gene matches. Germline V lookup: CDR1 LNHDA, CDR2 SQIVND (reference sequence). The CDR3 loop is CASTWGTGHIEQFF. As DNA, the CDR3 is TGTGCCAGTACTTGGGGGACAGGGCATATCGAGCAGTTCTTC. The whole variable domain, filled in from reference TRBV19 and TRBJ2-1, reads DGGITQSPKYLFRKEGQNVTLSCEQNLNHDAMYWYRQDPGQGLRLIYYSQIVNDFQKGDIAEGYSVSREKKESFPLTVTSAQKNPTAFYLCASTWGTGHIEQFFGPGTRLTVL.